These 10 T cell receptor beta chains originate from one sample sequenced in a study of T cells in Graves' hyperthyroidism and ophthalmopathy. Amplification targeted TCR beta CDR3 regions from RNA transcripts. The HTBI primer set was used in a first-round RT-PCR of the TCR CDR3. TCRdb itself ran the multiplex PCR reads through MiXCR, one entry per CDR3 protein. Among around 370,000 distinct CDR3 sequences listed, roughly 20% were seen once. The sequencing input was blood. These receptors came from a man aged 18-30 years with Graves' ophthalmopathy.

This chain joins TRBV27 and TRBJ1-4, with 12 bases identical to TRBD1. The CDR3 has 20 residues. V lost 5 bases to trimming and J lost 2 bases; unmatched junction nucleotides: 15. In germline, CDR1 is MNHEY, CDR2 SMNVEV (reference sequence). CDR3 in DNA: TGTGCCAGCAGTCGCACGTACACCCCGGGACAGGGGGCGACTAATGAAAAACTGTTTTTT. It encodes CASSRTYTPGQGATNEKLFF.

This clonotype was detected ten times or more. This chain uses TRBV6-1 with TRBJ1-5; no clear D gene. The V gene's germline CDR1 is MNHNS and CDR2 SASEGT. With 8 bases removed from V and 6 bases from J, the gap between germline ends came to 17 bases. This CDR3 has 14 amino acids. CDR3 in amino acids: CASGVSRAPQPQHF. CDR3 DNA sequence: TGTGCCAGCGGGGTCAGTAGAGCACCTCAGCCCCAGCATTTT.

In its sample, this clonotype was seen many times. The rearrangement joins TRBV2 to TRBJ2-1; D not certain. The germline V and J ends were trimmed by 3 bases and 6 bases, with 18 bases remaining between them. The CDR3 is made up of 16 amino acids. Germline V gene data show CDR1 as SNHLY and CDR2 as FYNNEI. The CDR3 bases are TGTGCCAGCAGTGAGAATCCGGACCGGCTTAGCAATGAGCAGTTCTTC. This translates into CASSENPDRLSNEQFF.

This chain uses TRBV2 with TRBJ2-1, with 13 bases aligning to TRBD2. Per the germline V gene, CDR1 is SNHLY and CDR2 is FYNNEI. V was pared by 10 bases and J by 10 bases, with 4 bases of the junction left unmatched. The CDR3 totals 12 residues. This CDR3 is CATPGLAGEQFF. CDR3 DNA: TGTGCCACCCCGGGACTAGCGGGGGAGCAGTTCTTC.

This clonotype was seen at least ten times. The V gene is TRBV12-3 or TRBV12-4, the J gene TRBJ2-3; D is perhaps TRBD1 or TRBD2 (5 bases each). This CDR3 has 14 amino acids. V lost 4 bases to trimming and J lost 6 bases, with 14 bases between them. The DNA of the CDR3 is TGTGCCAGCAGTTCGGACTCGTGGGGCGATACGCAGTATTTT. Translated: CASSSDSWGDTQYF.

Ten or more counts support this clonotype. The rearrangement links TRBV20-1 to TRBJ1-2, with D possibly being TRBD1 (5 bases). The V gene's germline CDR1 is DFQATT and CDR2 SNEGSKA (reference sequence). The CDR3 covers 13 residues. V lost 2 bases and J lost 8, with 15 bases in between. CDR3 DNA sequence: TGCAGTGCTAGATCTATGGGGGGGTCCGGCTACACCTTC. Amino acid sequence: CSARSMGGSGYTF.

The chain carries TRBV6-4 and TRBJ1-5; TRBD1 is a possible D gene (5 bases). Trimming shortened V by 4 bases and J by 5 bases, and 12 bases separated the two germline ends. The CDR3 length is 14 residues. Per the germline V gene, CDR1 is MRHNA and CDR2 is SNTAGT. CDR3 region: CASSASGGDQPQHF. DNA of the CDR3: TGTGCCAGCAGTGCCTCGGGGGGGGATCAGCCCCAGCATTTT.

There are many counts of this clonotype. The chain joins TRBV19 to TRBJ1-1; TRBD1 matches at 7 bases. Germline V gene data show CDR1 as LNHDA and CDR2 as SQIVND (reference sequence). V lost 3 bases to trimming and J lost 8 bases; unmatched junction nucleotides: 3. The CDR3 is 12 amino acids. As DNA, the CDR3 is TGTGCCAGTAGTATGGAGGACAGGGAAGCTTTCTTT. It is translated as CASSMEDREAFF.

This clonotype was counted many times. This chain joins TRBV6-1 and TRBJ2-5; D is possibly TRBD1 (6 bases). CDR3 size: 11 residues. Germline V gene data show CDR1 as MNHNS and CDR2 as SASEGT. With 2 bases removed from V and 9 bases from J, the gap between germline ends came to 7 bases. The CDR3 region is CASSEQGPQYF. The CDR3 bases are TGTGCCAGCAGTGAACAGGGGCCCCAGTACTTC.

On this clonotype: A much larger clone is a single base away; this may be a read error. The chain links TRBV12-3 or TRBV12-4 to TRBJ2-1, with D perhaps TRBD1 or TRBD2 (5 bases each). CDR3 size: 16 residues. In nucleotides, the CDR3 is TGTGCCAGCAGTCCTCCCCGAGCTCTGGGGGAGAATGAGCAGTCCTTC. Its translation: CASSPPRALGENEQSF.